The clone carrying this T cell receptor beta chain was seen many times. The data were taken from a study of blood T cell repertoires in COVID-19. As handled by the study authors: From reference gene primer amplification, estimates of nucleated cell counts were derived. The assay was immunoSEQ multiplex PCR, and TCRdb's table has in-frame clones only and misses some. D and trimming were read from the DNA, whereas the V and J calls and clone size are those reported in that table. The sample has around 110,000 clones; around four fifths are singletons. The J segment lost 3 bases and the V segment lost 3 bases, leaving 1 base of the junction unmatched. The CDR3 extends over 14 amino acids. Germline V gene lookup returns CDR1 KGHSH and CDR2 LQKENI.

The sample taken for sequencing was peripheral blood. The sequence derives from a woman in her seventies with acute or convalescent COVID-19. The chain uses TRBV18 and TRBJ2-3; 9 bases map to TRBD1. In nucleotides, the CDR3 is TGTGCCAGCTCACCGGGACAGGGTACAGATACGCAGTATTTT. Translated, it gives CASSPGQGTDTQYF. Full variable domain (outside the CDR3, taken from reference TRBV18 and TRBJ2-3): NAGVMQNPRHLVRRRGQEARLRCSPMKGHSHVYWYRQLPEEGLKFMVYLQKENIIDESGMPKERFSAEFPKEGPSILRIQQVVRGDSAAYFCASSPGQGTDTQYFGPGTRLTVL.